These 26 T cell receptor beta chains were sequenced from one sample in a study of blood T cell repertoires in COVID-19. Using immunoSEQ multiplex PCR, the repertoire was profiled, and TCRdb retains in-frame clones only, with some absent. There are 430,000 or so clones in the sample; around 90% occur only once, and roughly 0.84% lies in the top ten. The sequenced material came from peripheral blood. The receptors stem from a man aged 18 to 29 with COVID-19, enrolled during active disease.

Comments on this clone: Other nucleotide sequences in the sample specify the same CDR3. This chain's CDR3 is CASRSGGLNTEAFF. CDR3 DNA: TGTGCCAGCAGGAGTGGGGGGTTGAACACTGAAGCTTTCTTT. The chain links TRBV6-5 to TRBJ1-1; D is possibly TRBD1 (5 bases). CDR3 length: 14 residues. CDR1 is MNHEY and CDR2 is SVGAGI in the germline V gene. The V and J ends lost 6 bases and 0 bases respectively, with 11 bases between them.

This clone was detected only a few times. The chain combines TRBV27 with TRBJ1-1, with 7 bases fitting TRBD1. Germline loops: CDR1 MNHEY, CDR2 SMNVEV (reference sequence). Trimming removed 7 bases from V and 1 base from J; junction bases left unmatched: 3. The CDR3 runs 13 residues. CDR3 sequence reads: CASTRQGNTEAFF. In DNA, the CDR3 is TGTGCCAGCACCAGACAGGGGAACACTGAAGCTTTCTTT.

This clone has only one observation. The chain joins TRBV9 to TRBJ2-5; no clear D. The CDR3 is made up of 13 amino acids. V was pared by 0 bases and J by 5 bases, with 8 bases between. The germline gives CDR1 SGDLS, CDR2 YYNGEE. The CDR3 here is CASSVGAGETQYF. DNA of the CDR3: TGTGCCAGCAGCGTAGGGGCTGGGGAGACCCAGTACTTC.

This clone was seen a single time. The chain is built from TRBV7-2 and TRBJ2-3; D remains unclear. Germline CDR1 is SGHTA and CDR2 is FQGNSA. The CDR3 consists of 13 residues. Trimming took off 1 base at V and 8 bases at J, with 10 bases between the two ends. CDR3 in amino acids: CASSLGVAATQYF. The DNA of the CDR3 is TGTGCCAGCAGCTTAGGGGTTGCGGCTACGCAGTATTTT.

A remark on this clone: This specimen includes other DNA sequences encoding the same CDR3. This chain links TRBV19 with TRBJ2-2; maybe TRBD2 (6 bases). V lost 3 bases and J lost 6, with 14 bases in between. CDR1 is LNHDA and CDR2 is SQIVND in the germline V gene (reference sequence). CDR3 size: 15 residues. This chain's CDR3 is CASSIGTRGPGELFF. CDR3 coding DNA: TGTGCCAGTAGTATTGGGACTCGCGGGCCCGGGGAGCTGTTTTTT.

This rearrangement joins TRBV11-3 to TRBJ2-5; 11 bases line up with TRBD2. Trimming removed 0 bases from V and 5 bases from J; junction bases left unmatched: 8. Germline V lookup: CDR1 SGHNT, CDR2 YENEEA. This CDR3 has 17 amino acids. The CDR3 here is CASSLELLAGGSETQYF. CDR3 nucleotide sequence: TGTGCCAGCAGCTTAGAACTCCTAGCGGGAGGATCTGAGACCCAGTACTTC.

J is TRBJ2-3 and V is TRBV30; 7 bases line up with TRBD2. The CDR3 length is 15 residues. CDR1 and CDR2 from the germline V gene are GTSNPN and SVGIG (reference sequence). After removal of 2 bases from V and 3 bases from J, the junction contained 8 bases not matched to a gene. The CDR3 loop reads CAWSMGEGLTDTQYF. The CDR3 DNA reads TGTGCCTGGAGTATGGGGGAGGGCCTGACAGATACGCAGTATTTT. The full variable domain, with the rest looked up from reference TRBV30 and TRBJ2-3, is SQTIHQWPATLVQPVGSPLSLECTVEGTSNPNLYWYRQAAGRGLQLLFYSVGIGQISSEVPQNLSASRPQDRQFILSSKKLLLSDSGFYLCAWSMGEGLTDTQYFGPGTRLTVL.

The chain is built from TRBV5-1 and TRBJ2-3, with a tentative D call TRBD2 (7 bases). Trimming removed 3 bases at V and 6 bases at J, with 17 bases between. This CDR3 spans 15 amino acids. Per the germline V gene, CDR1 is SGHRS and CDR2 is YFSETQ. CDR3 sequence reads: CASSSEGGAGDTQYF. The DNA for the CDR3 is TGCGCCAGCAGCTCCGAAGGGGGGGCGGGGGATACGCAGTATTTT.

This chain connects TRBV30 to TRBJ1-2; the match to TRBD1 covers 7 bases. The length of the CDR3 is 13 residues. After removal of 2 bases from V and 8 bases from J, the junction contained 8 bases not matched to a gene. Germline-derived CDR1 and CDR2 are GTSNPN and SVGIG (reference sequence). As DNA, the CDR3 is TGTGCCTGGAGTCTCCAGGGGGGTTGGGGCTACACCTTC. It translates to CAWSLQGGWGYTF. The variable domain in full, completed from reference TRBV30 and TRBJ1-2, reads SQTIHQWPATLVQPVGSPLSLECTVEGTSNPNLYWYRQAAGRGLQLLFYSVGIGQISSEVPQNLSASRPQDRQFILSSKKLLLSDSGFYLCAWSLQGGWGYTFGSGTRLTVV.

The chain couples TRBV11-2 to TRBJ2-6, with a weak D call TRBD1 (5 bases). The germline gives CDR1 SGHAT, CDR2 FQNNGV. The V and J ends lost 6 bases and 0 bases respectively, with 15 bases between them. The CDR3 is made up of 17 amino acids. CDR3 in amino acids: CASSPIGHRSGANVLTF. The CDR3 DNA sequence: TGTGCCAGCAGTCCCATAGGACACCGCTCTGGGGCCAACGTCCTGACTTTC.

The V and J genes are TRBV13 and TRBJ2-3; D may be TRBD2 (5 bases). CDR1 PRHDT and CDR2 FYEKMQ come from the germline V gene (reference sequence). Trimming stripped 5 bases from V and 4 bases from J, with 13 bases between. This CDR3 region has 14 residues. The CDR3 loop reads CASSGRTPADTQYF. Here the CDR3 DNA reads TGTGCCAGCAGCGGGCGGACTCCCGCAGATACGCAGTATTTT.

The V gene is TRBV9, the J gene TRBJ1-6; D is perhaps TRBD1 (5 bases). V lost 2 bases to trimming and J lost 10 bases, with 10 bases between them. Germline CDR1 is SGDLS and CDR2 is YYNGEE. The CDR3 has 13 residues. The CDR3 nucleotides are TGTGCCAGCAGCGTCAGGGTAGAATCACCCCTCCACTTT. This encodes CASSVRVESPLHF.

The V call is TRBV5-1, the J call TRBJ1-6; weak D call: TRBD1 (5 bases). The V gene lost 0 bases and the J gene lost 9 bases, with 10 bases spanning the gap. Germline CDR1 reads SGHRS; CDR2 reads YFSETQ. This CDR3 contains 14 residues. The CDR3 coding sequence is TGCGCCAGCAGCTTGGACAGGTTAGGTTCACCCCTCCACTTT. It specifies CASSLDRLGSPLHF. The complete variable domain, with remaining parts taken from reference TRBV5-1 and TRBJ1-6, reads KAGVTQTPRYLIKTRGQQVTLSCSPISGHRSVSWYQQTPGQGLQFLFEYFSETQRNKGNFPGRFSGRQFSNSRSEMNVSTLELGDSALYLCASSLDRLGSPLHFGNGTRLTVT.

This clone was detected only a few times. The chain recombines TRBV3-1 (or the pseudogene TRBV3-2) with TRBJ1-2; 10 bases align to TRBD1. CDR3 size: 13 residues. Trimming at V came to 8 bases and at J to 6 bases, leaving 6 bases not matched to a gene. Germline V gene data show CDR1 as LGHDT and CDR2 as YNNKEL (reference sequence). The CDR3, as DNA: TGTGCCAGCGGGACAGGGGCGCTGGATGGCTACACCTTC. It is translated as CASGTGALDGYTF.

The chain couples TRBV1 to TRBJ1-6; the table's D call of TRBD1 was not tested on the DNA. TRBV1 is labeled a pseudogene. The CDR3 has 19 amino acids. CDR3 in amino acids: CTSSQDGGGGRSYNSPLHF. CDR3 nucleotides: TGCACCAGCAGCCAAGACGGCGGAGGGGGCCGCTCCTATAATTCACCCCTCCACTTT.

The chain recombines TRBV19 with TRBJ1-5; D uncertain. The CDR3 totals 12 residues. Looked up from germline, CDR1 is LNHDA and CDR2 is SQIVND (reference sequence). Trimming took off 3 bases at V and 4 bases at J, with 4 bases between the two ends. CDR3 loop: CASSILNQPQHF. DNA of the CDR3: TGTGCCAGTAGTATTCTAAATCAGCCCCAGCATTTT. The variable domain in full, with the rest retrieved from reference TRBV19 and TRBJ1-5, is DGGITQSPKYLFRKEGQNVTLSCEQNLNHDAMYWYRQDPGQGLRLIYYSQIVNDFQKGDIAEGYSVSREKKESFPLTVTSAQKNPTAFYLCASSILNQPQHFGDGTRLSIL.

The chain joins TRBV24-1 to TRBJ1-5; unclear D gene. CDR3 length: 12 amino acids. Germline V CDR1 and CDR2: KGHDR, SFDVKD. The V and J ends lost 3 bases and 9 bases respectively, with 8 bases between them. CDR3 protein: CATSDAVGPQHF. CDR3 DNA: TGTGCCACCAGTGATGCAGTTGGGCCCCAGCATTTT.

The V gene is TRBV9, the J gene TRBJ2-1; possible D gene TRBD1, 6 bases. Deletions cut 1 base from V and 10 bases from J, with 21 bases between. Germline V gene data show CDR1 as SGDLS and CDR2 as YYNGEE. The CDR3 sequence is 16 residues long. The CDR3 loop is CASSVPHPRGSVEQFF. In nucleotides, the CDR3 is TGTGCCAGCAGCGTACCCCACCCCAGGGGATCGGTCGAGCAGTTCTTC. Supplemented by reference TRBV9 and TRBJ2-1, the full variable domain reads DSGVTQTPKHLITATGQRVTLRCSPRSGDLSVYWYQQSLDQGLQFLIQYYNGEERAKGNILERFSAQQFPDLHSELNLSSLELGDSALYFCASSVPHPRGSVEQFFGPGTRLTVL.

The chain employs TRBV11-2 and TRBJ2-7, with 9 bases identical to TRBD1. This CDR3 region has 18 residues. Germline assignment: CDR1 SGHAT and CDR2 FQNNGV. V shed 1 base and J 4 bases; nucleotides not matched to a gene: 14. Written as DNA, the CDR3 is TGTGCCAGCAGCTTAGGATTCCCCGGACAGGGGAAAGAGTACGAGCAGTACTTC. This encodes CASSLGFPGQGKEYEQYF.

The V and J genes are TRBV2 and TRBJ1-1; TRBD1 matches at 8 bases. V shed 4 bases, J shed 11 bases, and the junction held 3 bases outside the gene matches. The CDR3 length is 11 residues. Looked up from germline, CDR1 is SNHLY and CDR2 is FYNNEI. DNA of the CDR3: TGTGCCAGCAGTGCGGACAGGGTGGCTTTCTTT. It yields the protein CASSADRVAFF.

The chain recombines TRBV4-1 with TRBJ1-1; the D gene is possibly TRBD1 (6 bases). The germline gives CDR1 MGHRA, CDR2 YSYEKL. Trimming stripped 2 bases from V and 2 bases from J, with 12 bases between. There are 15 residues in the CDR3. The chain's CDR3 is CASSQTGQQNTEAFF. The CDR3 coding sequence is TGCGCCAGCAGCCAAACTGGACAGCAAAACACTGAAGCTTTCTTT.

The chain combines TRBV6-1 with TRBJ1-2, with 10 bases matching TRBD1. Germline CDR1 and CDR2: MNHNS and SASEGT. CDR3 length: 15 amino acids. V was clipped by 0 bases and J by 3 bases; unmatched bases: 1. DNA for the CDR3: TGTGCCAGCAGTGAAGCAGGGACAGGGGACTATGGCTACACCTTC. Amino acids: CASSEAGTGDYGYTF.

CDR3 loop: CASSLLTGGKDGYTF. The DNA of the CDR3 is TGTGCCAGCAGCTTACTGACGGGGGGAAAGGATGGCTACACCTTC. V gene TRBV7-9 combines with J gene TRBJ1-2; maybe TRBD1 (5 bases). The germline V gene has CDR1 SEHNR and CDR2 FQNEAQ (reference sequence). The CDR3 extends over 15 amino acids. V was clipped by 2 bases and J by 6 bases, with 16 bases between them.

This rearrangement joins TRBV6-4 to TRBJ2-2; perhaps TRBD2 as D (5 bases). Germline values: CDR1 MRHNA, CDR2 SNTAGT. The V end was cut by 3 bases, the J end by 0 bases, with 17 bases between. This CDR3 has 18 amino acids. CDR3 bases: TGTGCCAGCAGTGAAAATCCTCTAACTAGTTCGAACACCGGGGAGCTGTTTTTT. Encoded protein: CASSENPLTSSNTGELFF.

This chain links TRBV14 with TRBJ2-1; 8 positions agree with TRBD2. The CDR3 totals 15 residues. Trimming at V came to 0 bases and at J to 13 bases, leaving 11 bases not matched to a gene. Germline V gives CDR1 SGHDN, CDR2 FVKESK. CDR3: CASSQDLWGGGIQFF. In nucleotides, the CDR3 is TGTGCCAGCAGCCAAGACCTGTGGGGCGGGGGGATCCAGTTCTTC.

This clone was seen only once. V usage is TRBV3-1 (or the pseudogene TRBV3-2) and J usage is TRBJ2-1; a weak D match, TRBD2 (7 bases). The germline V gene has CDR1 LGHDT and CDR2 YNNKEL (reference sequence). V dropped 3 bases and J dropped 6 bases, with 18 bases sitting between them. CDR3 length: 16 residues. The CDR3 DNA follows: TGTGCCAGCAGCCACCTAGGGGGGGGAACTCCCAATGAGCAGTTCTTC. Its protein is CASSHLGGGTPNEQFF.